This T cell receptor beta chain was recovered during a study of blood T cells in healthy people across ages. The study's findings and limits: Diversity figures based on one million T cells were deemed too low.

A second PCR of about 6 to 12 cycles used a sample-barcoded 5' primer and a J-beta primer mix. Every molecule of cDNA carried a tag from a template-switch adaptor with 12 random nucleotides. TCRdb re-called the 5' RACE reads through MiXCR, storing one row per CDR3 protein. The sample carries approximately 1.5 million distinct CDR3 sequences, approximately 39% recorded once. Donors were healthy Caucasian individuals from Russia aged roughly 6 to 95. Investigators took approximately 9.4 milliliters of peripheral blood from every donor. Of note for this clonotype: Its antigen is currently unknown.

Germline CDR1 SGHTA, CDR2 FQGNSA. The CDR3 covers 18 residues. V was pared by 5 bases and J by 4 bases, with 19 bases of the junction left unmatched. The source is a woman younger than 35 in good health. The chain carries TRBV7-2 and TRBJ2-7; 8 bases line up with TRBD2. The sample was blood. The CDR3: CASSTRGLAPSFGYEQYF. CDR3 DNA: TGTGCCAGCAGCACCCGTGGACTAGCTCCTTCGTTCGGGTACGAGCAGTACTTC.